This entry describes one T cell receptor (beta chain). The source of the sample is a study of blood T cell repertoires in COVID-19. Participants reported their clinical history, and cohort assignment relied on those reports. Data came from immunoSEQ multiplex PCR; TCRdb stores just in-frame clones and leaves some out. The sample consists of 220,000 or so clones, about 79% of them appearing once. In germline, CDR1 is SGDLS, CDR2 YYNGEE. Trimming stripped 1 base from V and 4 bases from J, with 9 bases between. This CDR3 region has 13 residues. This clonotype originated in a woman aged 40 to 49 with acute COVID-19. The sample consisted of PBMCs or T cells enriched from blood (not recorded which). The rearrangement links TRBV9 to TRBJ2-7; D unclear. The CDR3 here is CASSVNPGYEQYF. CDR3 sequence (DNA): TGTGCCAGCAGCGTAAATCCGGGTTACGAGCAGTACTTC. Looking up the rest from reference TRBV9 and TRBJ2-7 gives the full variable domain: DSGVTQTPKHLITATGQRVTLRCSPRSGDLSVYWYQQSLDQGLQFLIQYYNGEERAKGNILERFSAQQFPDLHSELNLSSLELGDSALYFCASSVNPGYEQYFGPGTRLTVT.